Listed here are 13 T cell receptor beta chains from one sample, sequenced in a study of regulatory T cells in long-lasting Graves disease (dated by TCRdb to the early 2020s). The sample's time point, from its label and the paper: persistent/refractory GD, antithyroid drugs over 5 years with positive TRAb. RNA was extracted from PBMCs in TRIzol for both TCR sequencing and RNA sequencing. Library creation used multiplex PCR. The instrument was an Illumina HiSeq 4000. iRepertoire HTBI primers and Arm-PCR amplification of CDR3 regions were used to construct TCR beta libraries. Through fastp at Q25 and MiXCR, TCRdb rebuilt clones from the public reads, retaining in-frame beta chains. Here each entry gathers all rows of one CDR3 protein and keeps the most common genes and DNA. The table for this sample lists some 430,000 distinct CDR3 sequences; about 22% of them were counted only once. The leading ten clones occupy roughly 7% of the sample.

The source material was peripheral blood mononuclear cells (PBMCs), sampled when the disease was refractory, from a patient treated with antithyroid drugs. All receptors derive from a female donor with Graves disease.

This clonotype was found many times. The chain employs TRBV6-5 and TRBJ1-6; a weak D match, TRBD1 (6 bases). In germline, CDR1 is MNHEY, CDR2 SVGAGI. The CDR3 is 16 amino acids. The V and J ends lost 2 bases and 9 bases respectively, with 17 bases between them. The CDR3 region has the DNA TGTGCCAGCAGTTACGATGGTGCAGGGGTTGGTTCACCCCTCCACTTT. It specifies CASSYDGAGVGSPLHF.

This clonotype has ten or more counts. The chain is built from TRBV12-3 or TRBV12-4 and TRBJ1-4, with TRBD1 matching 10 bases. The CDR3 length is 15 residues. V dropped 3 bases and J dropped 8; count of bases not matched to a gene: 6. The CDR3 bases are TGTGCCAGCAGTTTGTGGACAGGGGGTCGCGAAAAACTGTTTTTT. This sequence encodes CASSLWTGGREKLFF.

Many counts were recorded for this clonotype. CDR3: CASSTTGGEGEKLFF. The CDR3 DNA reads TGTGCCAGCAGCACCACAGGGGGCGAGGGTGAAAAACTGTTTTTT. The V gene is TRBV28, the J gene TRBJ1-4; 9 bases align to TRBD1. CDR3 length: 15 residues. Trimming cost V 6 bases and J 7 bases; bases outside gene matches: 9. The V gene's germline CDR1 is MDHEN and CDR2 SYDVKM.

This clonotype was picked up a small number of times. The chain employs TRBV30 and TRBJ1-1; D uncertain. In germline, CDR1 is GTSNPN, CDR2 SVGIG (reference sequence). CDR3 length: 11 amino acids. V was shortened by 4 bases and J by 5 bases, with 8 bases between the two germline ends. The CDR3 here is CAWKSGTEAFF. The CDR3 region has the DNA TGTGCCTGGAAGTCGGGGACTGAAGCTTTCTTT.

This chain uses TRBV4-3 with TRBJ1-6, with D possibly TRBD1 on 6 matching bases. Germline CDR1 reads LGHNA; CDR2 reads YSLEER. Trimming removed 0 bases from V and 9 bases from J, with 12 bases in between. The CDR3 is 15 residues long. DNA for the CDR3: TGCGCCAGCAGCCAAGAATCCACAGGGACTTCACCCCTCCACTTT. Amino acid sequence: CASSQESTGTSPLHF.

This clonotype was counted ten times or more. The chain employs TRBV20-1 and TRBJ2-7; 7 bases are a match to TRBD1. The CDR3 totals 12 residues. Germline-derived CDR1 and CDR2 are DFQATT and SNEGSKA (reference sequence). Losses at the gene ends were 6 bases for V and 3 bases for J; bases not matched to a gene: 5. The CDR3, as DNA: TGCAGTGCCTCCCCAGGGGGCTACGAGCAGTACTTC. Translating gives CSASPGGYEQYF.

The CDR3 coding sequence is TGTGCCAGCAGTTTGCCAGGGGTTCATGAGCAGTTCTTC. Amino acids: CASSLPGVHEQFF. This chain joins TRBV28 and TRBJ2-1; D may be TRBD1 (6 bases). The ends were cut back, 3 bases at V and 8 bases at J, with 11 bases in the middle. The CDR3 covers 13 residues. From germline, CDR1 is MDHEN and CDR2 SYDVKM.

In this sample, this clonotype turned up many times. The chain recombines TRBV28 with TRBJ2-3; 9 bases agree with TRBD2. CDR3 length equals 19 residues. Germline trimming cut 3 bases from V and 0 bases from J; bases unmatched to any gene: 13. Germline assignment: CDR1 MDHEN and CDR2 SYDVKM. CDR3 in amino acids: CASSFRERGAWKSTDTQYF. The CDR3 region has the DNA TGTGCCAGCAGTTTTAGAGAGCGGGGGGCTTGGAAAAGCACAGATACGCAGTATTTT.

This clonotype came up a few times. The CDR3 nucleotides read TGTGCCAGCAGCGTAGATAAGGGGGTACATTCACCCCTCCACTTT. This translates into CASSVDKGVHSPLHF. V usage is TRBV9 and J usage is TRBJ1-6; D is possibly TRBD1 (6 bases). This CDR3 comprises 15 residues. CDR1 and CDR2 from the germline V gene are SGDLS and YYNGEE. V shed 0 bases and J shed 8 bases, with 12 bases lying between them.

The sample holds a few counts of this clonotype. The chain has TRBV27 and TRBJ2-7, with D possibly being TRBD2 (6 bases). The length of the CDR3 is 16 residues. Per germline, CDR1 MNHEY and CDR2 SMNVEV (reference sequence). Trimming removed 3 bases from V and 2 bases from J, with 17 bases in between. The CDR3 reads CASSLSLLGGTYEQYF. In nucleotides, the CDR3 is TGTGCCAGCAGTTTGAGTCTGTTGGGGGGAACCTACGAGCAGTACTTC.

In nucleotides, the CDR3 is TGTGCCAGCAGTTTGGGTCGGGTCCGATGGATGTACAATGAGCAGTTCTTC. It translates to CASSLGRVRWMYNEQFF. The chain joins TRBV28 to TRBJ2-1; D is ambiguous. CDR3 length equals 17 residues. Germline V gives CDR1 MDHEN, CDR2 SYDVKM. Trimming stripped 3 bases from V and 4 bases from J, with 19 bases between.

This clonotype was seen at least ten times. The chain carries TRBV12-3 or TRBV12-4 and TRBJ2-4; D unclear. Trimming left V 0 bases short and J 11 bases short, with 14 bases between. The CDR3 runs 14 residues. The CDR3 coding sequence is TGTGCCAGCAGTTTAGCGCCTAATCGGCAGCTTCAGTACTTC. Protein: CASSLAPNRQLQYF.

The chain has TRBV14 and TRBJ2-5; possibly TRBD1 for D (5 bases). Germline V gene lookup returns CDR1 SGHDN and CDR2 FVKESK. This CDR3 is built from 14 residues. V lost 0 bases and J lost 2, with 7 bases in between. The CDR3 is CASSQDGAQETQYF. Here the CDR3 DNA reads TGTGCCAGCAGCCAAGATGGGGCTCAAGAGACCCAGTACTTC. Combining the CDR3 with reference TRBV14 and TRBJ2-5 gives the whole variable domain EAGVTQFPSHSVIEKGQTVTLRCDPISGHDNLYWYRRVMGKEIKFLLHFVKESKQDESGMPNNRFLAERTGGTYSTLKVQPAELEDSGVYFCASSQDGAQETQYFGPGTRLLVL.